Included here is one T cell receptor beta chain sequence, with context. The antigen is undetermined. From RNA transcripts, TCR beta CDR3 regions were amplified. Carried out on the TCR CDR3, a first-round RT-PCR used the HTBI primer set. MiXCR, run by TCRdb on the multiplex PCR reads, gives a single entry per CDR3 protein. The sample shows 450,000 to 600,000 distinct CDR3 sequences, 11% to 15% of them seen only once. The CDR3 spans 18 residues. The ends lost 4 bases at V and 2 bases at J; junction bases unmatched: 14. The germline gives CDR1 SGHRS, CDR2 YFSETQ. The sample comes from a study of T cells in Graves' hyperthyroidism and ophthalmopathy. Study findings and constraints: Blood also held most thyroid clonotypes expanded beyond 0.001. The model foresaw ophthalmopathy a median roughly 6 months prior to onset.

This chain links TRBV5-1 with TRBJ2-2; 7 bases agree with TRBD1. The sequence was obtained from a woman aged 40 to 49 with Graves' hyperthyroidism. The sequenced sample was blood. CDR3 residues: CASSALKLTGSNTGELFF. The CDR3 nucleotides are TGCGCCAGCAGCGCCCTTAAACTGACAGGGAGTAACACCGGGGAGCTGTTTTTT.